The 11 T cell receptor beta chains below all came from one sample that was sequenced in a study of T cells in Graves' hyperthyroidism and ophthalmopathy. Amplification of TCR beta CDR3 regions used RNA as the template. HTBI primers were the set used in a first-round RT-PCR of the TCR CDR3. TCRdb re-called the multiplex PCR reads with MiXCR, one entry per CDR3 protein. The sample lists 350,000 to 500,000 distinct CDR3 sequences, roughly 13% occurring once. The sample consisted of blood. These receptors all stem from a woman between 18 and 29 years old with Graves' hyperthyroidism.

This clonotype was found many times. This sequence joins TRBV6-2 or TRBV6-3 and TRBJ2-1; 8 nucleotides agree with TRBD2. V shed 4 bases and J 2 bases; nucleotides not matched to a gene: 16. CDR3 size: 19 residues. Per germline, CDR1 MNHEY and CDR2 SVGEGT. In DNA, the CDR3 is TGTGCCAGCAGTTCTCTCGATGGACTAGCTGACGCCACCTACAATGAGCAGTTCTTC. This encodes CASSSLDGLADATYNEQFF.

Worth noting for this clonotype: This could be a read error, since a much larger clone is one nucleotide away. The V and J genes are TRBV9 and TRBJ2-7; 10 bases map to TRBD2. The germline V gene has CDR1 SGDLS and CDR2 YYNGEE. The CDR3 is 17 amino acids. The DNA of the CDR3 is TGTGCCAGCAGCCCCCGGACTAGCGGCAGGGGGACCTACGAGCAGTGCTTC. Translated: CASSPRTSGRGTYEQCF.

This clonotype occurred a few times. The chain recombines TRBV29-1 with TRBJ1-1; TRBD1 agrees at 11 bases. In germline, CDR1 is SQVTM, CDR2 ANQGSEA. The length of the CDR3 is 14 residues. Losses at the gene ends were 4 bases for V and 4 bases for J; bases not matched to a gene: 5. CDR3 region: CSVGGQGVSTEAFF. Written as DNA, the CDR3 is TGCAGCGTTGGGGGACAGGGGGTAAGCACTGAAGCTTTCTTT.

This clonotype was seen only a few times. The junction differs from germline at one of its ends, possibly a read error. As DNA, the CDR3 is TGTACCAGCAGTTGGGTGATTCGGGATACGCAGTATTTT. Translation gives CTSSWVIRDTQYF. This rearrangement joins TRBV12-3 or TRBV12-4 to TRBJ2-3; D is unresolved. The CDR3 is 13 residues long.

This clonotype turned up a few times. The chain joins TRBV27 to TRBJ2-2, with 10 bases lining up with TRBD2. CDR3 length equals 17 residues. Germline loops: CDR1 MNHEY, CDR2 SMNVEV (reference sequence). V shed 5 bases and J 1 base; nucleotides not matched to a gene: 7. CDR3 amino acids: CASSGTSVLGNTGELFF. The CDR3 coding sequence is TGTGCCAGCAGTGGGACTAGCGTTCTTGGGAACACCGGGGAGCTGTTTTTT.

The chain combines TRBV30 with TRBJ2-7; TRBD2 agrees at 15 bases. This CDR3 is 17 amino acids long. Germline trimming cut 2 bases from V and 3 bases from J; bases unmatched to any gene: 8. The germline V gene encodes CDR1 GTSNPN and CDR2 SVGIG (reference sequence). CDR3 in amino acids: CAWSRGTSGRIIYEQYF. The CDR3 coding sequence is TGTGCCTGGAGTAGAGGGACTAGCGGGAGGATCATCTACGAGCAGTACTTC.

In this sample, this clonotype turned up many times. CDR3 bases: TGTGCCAGCAGCCAGGACAGGGATAACTATGGCTACACCTTC. Protein product: CASSQDRDNYGYTF. The V call is TRBV2, the J call TRBJ1-2; TRBD1 aligns across 8 bases. Germline CDR1 SNHLY, CDR2 FYNNEI. The CDR3 length is 14 residues. Unmatched junction bases numbered 4, after V lost 6 bases and J lost 1 base.

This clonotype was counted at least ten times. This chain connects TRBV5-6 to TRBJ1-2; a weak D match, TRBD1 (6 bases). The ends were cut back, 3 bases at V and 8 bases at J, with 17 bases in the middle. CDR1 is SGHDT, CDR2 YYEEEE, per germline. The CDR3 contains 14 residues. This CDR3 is CASSWATGGRGYTF. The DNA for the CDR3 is TGTGCCAGCAGCTGGGCGACAGGCGGGCGAGGCTACACCTTC.

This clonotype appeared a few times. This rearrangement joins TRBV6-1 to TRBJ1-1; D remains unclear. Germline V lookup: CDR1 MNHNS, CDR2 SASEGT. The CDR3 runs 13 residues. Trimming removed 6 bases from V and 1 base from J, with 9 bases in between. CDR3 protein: CASRRTANTEAFF. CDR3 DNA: TGTGCCAGCAGAAGAACAGCGAACACTGAAGCTTTCTTT.

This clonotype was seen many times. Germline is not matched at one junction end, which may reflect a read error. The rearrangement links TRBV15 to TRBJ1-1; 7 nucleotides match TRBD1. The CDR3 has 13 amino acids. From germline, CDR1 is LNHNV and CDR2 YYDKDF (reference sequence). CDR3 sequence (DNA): TGTGCCACCGGCAGGGGGACTAACACTGAAGCTTTCTTT. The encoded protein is CATGRGTNTEAFF.

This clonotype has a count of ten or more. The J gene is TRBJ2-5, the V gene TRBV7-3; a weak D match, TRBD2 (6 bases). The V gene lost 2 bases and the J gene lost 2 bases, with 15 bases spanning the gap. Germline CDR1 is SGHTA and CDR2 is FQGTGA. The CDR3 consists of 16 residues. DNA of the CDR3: TGTGCCAGCAGCTTAGGGGGGACCAGCAGGCAAGAGACCCAGTACTTC. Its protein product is CASSLGGTSRQETQYF.